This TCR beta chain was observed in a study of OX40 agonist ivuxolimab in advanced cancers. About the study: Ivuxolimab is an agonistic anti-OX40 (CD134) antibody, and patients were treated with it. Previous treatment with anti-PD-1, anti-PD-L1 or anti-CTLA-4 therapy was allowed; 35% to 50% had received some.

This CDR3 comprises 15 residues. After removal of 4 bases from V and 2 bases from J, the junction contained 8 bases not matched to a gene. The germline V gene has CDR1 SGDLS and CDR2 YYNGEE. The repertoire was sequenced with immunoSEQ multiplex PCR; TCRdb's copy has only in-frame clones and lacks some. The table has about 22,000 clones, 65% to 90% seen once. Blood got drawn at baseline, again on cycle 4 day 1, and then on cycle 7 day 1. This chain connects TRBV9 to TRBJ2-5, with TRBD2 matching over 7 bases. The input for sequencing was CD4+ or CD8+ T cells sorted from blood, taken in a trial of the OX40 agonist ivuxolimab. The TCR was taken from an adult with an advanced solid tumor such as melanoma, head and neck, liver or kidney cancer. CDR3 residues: CASSPGTIPQETQYF. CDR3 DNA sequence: TGTGCCAGCAGCCCCGGGACTATTCCGCAAGAGACCCAGTACTTC.